This T cell receptor beta chain was recovered during a study of blood T cell repertoires in COVID-19. Study summary: The United States, Italy and Spain provided the acute and convalescent COVID-19 samples. PBMCs, B-cell-depleted T cells, or T cells were the source of the cDNA or gDNA that made up the material.

Method: immunoSEQ multiplex PCR; TCRdb's copy keeps in-frame clones and lacks some. The sample carries roughly 250,000 clones, 84% recorded once. Germline trimming cut 3 bases from V and 9 bases from J; bases unmatched to any gene: 2. The CDR3 is made up of 13 amino acids. Germline loops: CDR1 SGHRS, CDR2 YFSETQ. The rearrangement uses TRBV5-1 and TRBJ2-1, with TRBD2 matching 11 bases. The origin of this receptor is a man between 50 and 59 years old with active or convalescent COVID-19. Material for sequencing was peripheral blood. The CDR3 DNA follows: TGCGCCAGCAGCTCTGGACTAGCGGGTGAGCAGTTCTTC. Protein: CASSSGLAGEQFF.